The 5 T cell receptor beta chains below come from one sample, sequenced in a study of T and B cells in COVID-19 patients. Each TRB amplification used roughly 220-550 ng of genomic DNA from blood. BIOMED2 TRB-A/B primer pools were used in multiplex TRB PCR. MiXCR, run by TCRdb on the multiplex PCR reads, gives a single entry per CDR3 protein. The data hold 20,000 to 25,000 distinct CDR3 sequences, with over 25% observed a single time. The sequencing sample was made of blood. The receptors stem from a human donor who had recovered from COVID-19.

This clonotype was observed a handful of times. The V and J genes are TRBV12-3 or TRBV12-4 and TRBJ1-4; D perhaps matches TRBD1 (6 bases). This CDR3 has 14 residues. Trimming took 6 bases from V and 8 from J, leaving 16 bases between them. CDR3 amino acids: CASRPTGSNEKLFF. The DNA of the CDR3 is TGTGCCAGCAGACCAACAGGGAGTAACGAAAAACTGTTTTTT.

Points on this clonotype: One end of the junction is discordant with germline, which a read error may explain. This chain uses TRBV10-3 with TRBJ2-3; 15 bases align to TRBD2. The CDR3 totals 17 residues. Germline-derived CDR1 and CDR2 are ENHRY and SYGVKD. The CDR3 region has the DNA TGCGCCAGCAGGGGGGGACTAGCGGGGGGCGCCACAGATACGCAGTATTTT. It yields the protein CASRGGLAGGATDTQYF.

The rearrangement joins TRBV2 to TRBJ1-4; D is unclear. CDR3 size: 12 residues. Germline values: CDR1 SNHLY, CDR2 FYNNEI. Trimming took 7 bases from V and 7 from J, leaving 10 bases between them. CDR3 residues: CASTGRTEKLFF. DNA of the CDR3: TGTGCCAGCACCGGGAGGACTGAAAAACTGTTTTTT.

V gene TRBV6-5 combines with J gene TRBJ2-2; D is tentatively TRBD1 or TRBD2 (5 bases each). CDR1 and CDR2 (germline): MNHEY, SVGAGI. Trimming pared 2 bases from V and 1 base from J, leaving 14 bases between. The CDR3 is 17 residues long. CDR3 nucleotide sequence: TGTGCCAGCAGTTACCATACCGGGGCCGGGAACACCGGGGAGCTGTTTTTT. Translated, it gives CASSYHTGAGNTGELFF.

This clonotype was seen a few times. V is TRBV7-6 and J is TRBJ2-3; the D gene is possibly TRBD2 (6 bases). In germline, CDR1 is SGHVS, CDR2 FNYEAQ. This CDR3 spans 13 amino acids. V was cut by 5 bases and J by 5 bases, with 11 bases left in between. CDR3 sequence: CASSRPGEDTQYF. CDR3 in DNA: TGTGCCAGCAGCCGTCCGGGGGAAGATACGCAGTATTTT.